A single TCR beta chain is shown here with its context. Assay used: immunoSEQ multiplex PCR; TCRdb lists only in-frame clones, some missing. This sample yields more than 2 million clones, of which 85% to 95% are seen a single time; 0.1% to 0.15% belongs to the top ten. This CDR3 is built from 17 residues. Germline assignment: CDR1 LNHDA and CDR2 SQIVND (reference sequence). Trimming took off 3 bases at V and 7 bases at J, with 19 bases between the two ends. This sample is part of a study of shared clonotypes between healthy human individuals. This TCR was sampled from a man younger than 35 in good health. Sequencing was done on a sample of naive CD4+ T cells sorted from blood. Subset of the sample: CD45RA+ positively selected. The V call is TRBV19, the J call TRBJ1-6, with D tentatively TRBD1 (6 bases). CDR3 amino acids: CASSIPSNRVRNSPLHF. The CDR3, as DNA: TGTGCCAGTAGTATCCCCTCGAACAGGGTGCGGAATTCACCCCTCCACTTT.